This passage covers 14 T cell receptor beta chains from one sample sequenced in a study of blood T cell repertoires in COVID-19. Data came from immunoSEQ multiplex PCR; TCRdb stores just in-frame clones and leaves some out. The data hold under 140,000 clones, with 87% observed a single time. The sequenced material came from peripheral blood. The receptors shown here come from a human donor in a cohort sampled during active COVID-19.

The gene calls are TRBV9 and TRBJ1-1, with 7 positions matching TRBD1. The CDR3 runs 14 residues. The V and J ends lost 4 bases and 4 bases, in that order; junction bases with no gene match: 7. Per germline, CDR1 SGDLS and CDR2 YYNGEE. The CDR3 here is CASSPYAGGTEAFF. CDR3 coding DNA: TGTGCCAGCAGCCCCTACGCAGGGGGCACTGAAGCTTTCTTT.

This chain links TRBV7-2 with TRBJ1-6; D may be TRBD1 (6 bases). V was clipped by 4 bases and J by 9 bases, with 19 bases between them. Germline V gene sequence: CDR1 SGHTA, CDR2 FQGNSA. This CDR3 comprises 16 residues. CDR3 coding DNA: TGTGCCAGCAGCTCCACACAACAGGGTGAAAGTTCACCCCTCCACTTT. Protein sequence: CASSSTQQGESSPLHF.

V usage is TRBV27 and J usage is TRBJ1-2; weak D call: TRBD1 (6 bases). CDR1 and CDR2 from the germline V gene are MNHEY and SMNVEV (reference sequence). Trimming stripped 5 bases from V and 4 bases from J, with 17 bases between. The CDR3 runs 15 residues. CDR3 bases: TGTGCCAGCAGTCGCTCAAGGGGGGGGCCCTATGGCTACACCTTC. Its translation is CASSRSRGGPYGYTF.

The chain carries TRBV19 and TRBJ1-2, with D perhaps TRBD1 (5 bases). V was trimmed by 11 bases and J by 5 bases, leaving 18 bases between them. CDR1 LNHDA and CDR2 SQIVND come from the germline V gene (reference sequence). This CDR3 spans 13 amino acids. The CDR3 reads CAGPPQGSYGYTF. The CDR3 DNA sequence: TGTGCCGGCCCACCCCAGGGTTCTTATGGCTACACCTTC.

The V and J genes are TRBV4-1 and TRBJ2-1, with 8 positions matching TRBD2. The CDR3 is 18 residues long. In germline, CDR1 is MGHRA, CDR2 YSYEKL. With 4 bases clipped from V and 7 bases from J, the junction kept 18 bases outside the gene matches. The CDR3 DNA reads as TGCGCCAGCAGCCGACCCCTCCCGGTCCGGGGGGGCATGAATGAGCAGTTCTTC. It is translated as CASSRPLPVRGGMNEQFF.

The J gene is TRBJ1-1, the V gene TRBV6-5; no definite D call. The V gene's germline CDR1 is MNHEY and CDR2 SVGAGI. The V end was cut by 0 bases, the J end by 4 bases, with 12 bases between. The CDR3 spans 15 residues. The CDR3 nucleotides read TGTGCCAGCAGTTACTCTCGTCTCCCGGGCACTGAAGCTTTCTTT. Its protein product is CASSYSRLPGTEAFF.

The chain is built from TRBV12-3 or TRBV12-4 and TRBJ2-1, with a tentative D call TRBD2 (6 bases). The CDR3 totals 13 residues. Trimming took 6 bases from V and 12 from J, leaving 18 bases between them. In nucleotides, the CDR3 is TGTGCCAGCAGCTCGGACGGGGGATCTGTGCAGTTCTTC. Protein product: CASSSDGGSVQFF.

The chain has TRBV5-1 and TRBJ1-5; D unclear. The ends were cut back, 1 base at V and 0 bases at J, with 8 bases in the middle. This CDR3 contains 15 residues. Germline loops: CDR1 SGHRS, CDR2 YFSETQ. CDR3 sequence reads: CASSLSGDSNQPQHF. The CDR3 DNA follows: TGCGCCAGCAGCTTGAGCGGGGATAGCAATCAGCCCCAGCATTTT. Full variable domain (missing parts from reference TRBV5-1 and TRBJ1-5): KAGVTQTPRYLIKTRGQQVTLSCSPISGHRSVSWYQQTPGQGLQFLFEYFSETQRNKGNFPGRFSGRQFSNSRSEMNVSTLELGDSALYLCASSLSGDSNQPQHFGDGTRLSIL.

This clone was observed once. The chain carries TRBV19 and TRBJ1-5, with D unclear. The V gene lost 5 bases and the J gene lost 0 bases, with 14 bases spanning the gap. Germline CDR1 is LNHDA and CDR2 is SQIVND (reference sequence). The CDR3 runs 16 residues. The CDR3 region has the DNA TGTGCCAGTAGTTCCCGGGTTATGGATAGCAATCAGCCCCAGCATTTT. This codes for CASSSRVMDSNQPQHF.

The genes are TRBV28 and TRBJ2-1, with TRBD1 matching over 7 bases. The length of the CDR3 is 16 residues. CDR1 and CDR2 from the germline V gene are MDHEN and SYDVKM. V lost 2 bases, J lost 5 bases, and 9 bases stayed unmatched. The CDR3 nucleotides are TGTGCCAGCAGTTTACCCCGAGGGGGCAGGAACAATGAGCAGTTCTTC. Protein: CASSLPRGGRNNEQFF. Supplemented by reference TRBV28 and TRBJ2-1, the full variable domain reads DVKVTQSSRYLVKRTGEKVFLECVQDMDHENMFWYRQDPGLGLRLIYFSYDVKMKEKGDIPEGYSVSREKKERFSLILESASTNQTSMYLCASSLPRGGRNNEQFFGPGTRLTVL.

For this clone: A read error may account for a junction end that differs from germline. This chain links TRBV4-1 with TRBJ1-6; 10 nucleotides agree with TRBD1. This CDR3 contains 17 residues. Germline CDR1 is MGHRA and CDR2 is YSYEKL. The CDR3 coding sequence is TGCGCCAGCAGCCAAGGGAACACGGGACAGGGGCATTCAGCCCTCCACTTT. Encoded protein: CASSQGNTGQGHSALHF.

The chain recombines TRBV12-5 with TRBJ2-1, with TRBD2 identical over 7 bases. Germline V gene lookup returns CDR1 LGHNT and CDR2 FRNRAP. Losses at the gene ends were 2 bases for V and 5 bases for J; bases not matched to a gene: 9. CDR3 size: 16 residues. CDR3 sequence (DNA): TGTGCTAGTGGTTTGCCTGGGAGGGGACCCAACAATGAGCAGTTCTTC. Protein: CASGLPGRGPNNEQFF.

The chain joins TRBV4-3 to TRBJ2-6; 9 nucleotides align to TRBD1. V was pared by 1 base and J by 4 bases, with 11 bases of the junction left unmatched. Germline V gives CDR1 LGHNA, CDR2 YSLEER. This CDR3 is built from 19 residues. The CDR3 bases are TGCGCCAGCAGCCAAGCGTGGGACAGGGTGACGGGCGGGGCCAACGTCCTGACTTTC. Protein sequence: CASSQAWDRVTGGANVLTF.

This chain connects TRBV30 to TRBJ1-4; the D is unclear. Germline V gene data show CDR1 as GTSNPN and CDR2 as SVGIG (reference sequence). Deletions cut 7 bases from V and 0 bases from J, with 9 bases between. The CDR3 is made up of 13 amino acids. The chain's CDR3 is CAFSGATNEKLFF. The CDR3 nucleotides read TGTGCCTTTTCCGGGGCAACTAATGAAAAACTGTTTTTT.